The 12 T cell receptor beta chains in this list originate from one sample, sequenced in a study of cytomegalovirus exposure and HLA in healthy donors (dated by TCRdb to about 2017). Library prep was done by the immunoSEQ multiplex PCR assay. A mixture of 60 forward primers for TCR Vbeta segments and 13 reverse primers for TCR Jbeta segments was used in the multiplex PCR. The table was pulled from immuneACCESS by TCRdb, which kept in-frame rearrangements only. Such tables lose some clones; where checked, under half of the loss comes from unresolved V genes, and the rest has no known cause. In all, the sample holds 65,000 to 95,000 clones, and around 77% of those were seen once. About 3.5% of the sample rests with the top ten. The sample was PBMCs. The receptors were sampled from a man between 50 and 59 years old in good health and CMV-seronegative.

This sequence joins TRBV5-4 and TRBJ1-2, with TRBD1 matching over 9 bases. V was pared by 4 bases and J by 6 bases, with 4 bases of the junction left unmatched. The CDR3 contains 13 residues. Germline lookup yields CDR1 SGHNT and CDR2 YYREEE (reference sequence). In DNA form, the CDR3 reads TGTGCCAGCAGCGTACAGGGGGCGGATGGCTACACCTTC. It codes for CASSVQGADGYTF.

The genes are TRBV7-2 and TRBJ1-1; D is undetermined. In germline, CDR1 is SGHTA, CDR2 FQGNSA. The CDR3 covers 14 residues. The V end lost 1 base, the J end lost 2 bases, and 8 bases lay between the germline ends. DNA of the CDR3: TGTGCCAGCAGCTTAGGCGGGTCCAACACTGAAGCTTTCTTT. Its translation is CASSLGGSNTEAFF.

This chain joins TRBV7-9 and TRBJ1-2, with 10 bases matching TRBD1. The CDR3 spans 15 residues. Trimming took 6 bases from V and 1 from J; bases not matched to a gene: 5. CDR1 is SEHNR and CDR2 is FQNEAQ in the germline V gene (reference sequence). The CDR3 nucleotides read TGTGCCAGCAGTTCGAGGACAGGGGGTAACTATGGCTACACCTTC. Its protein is CASSSRTGGNYGYTF.

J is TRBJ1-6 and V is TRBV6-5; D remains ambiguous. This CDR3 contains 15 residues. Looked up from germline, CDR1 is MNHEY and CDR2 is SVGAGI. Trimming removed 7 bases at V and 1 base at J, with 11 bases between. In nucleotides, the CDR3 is TGTGCCAGCACCCACGGGGTTTCCTATAATTCACCCCTCCACTTT. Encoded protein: CASTHGVSYNSPLHF.

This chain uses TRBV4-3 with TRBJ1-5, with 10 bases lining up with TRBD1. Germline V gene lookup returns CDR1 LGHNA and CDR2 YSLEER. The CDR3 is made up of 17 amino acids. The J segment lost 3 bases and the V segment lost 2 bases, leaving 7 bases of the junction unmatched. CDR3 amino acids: CASSQTLGQGINQPQHF. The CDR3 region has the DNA TGCGCCAGCAGCCAAACATTGGGACAGGGGATCAATCAGCCCCAGCATTTT.

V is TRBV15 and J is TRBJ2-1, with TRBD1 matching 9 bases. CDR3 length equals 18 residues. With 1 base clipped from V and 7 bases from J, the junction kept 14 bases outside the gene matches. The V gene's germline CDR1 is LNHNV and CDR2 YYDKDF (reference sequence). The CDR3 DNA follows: TGTGCCACCAGCAGAGCTCGCGGATGGGACAGGGAGAGGAATGAGCAGTTCTTC. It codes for CATSRARGWDRERNEQFF.

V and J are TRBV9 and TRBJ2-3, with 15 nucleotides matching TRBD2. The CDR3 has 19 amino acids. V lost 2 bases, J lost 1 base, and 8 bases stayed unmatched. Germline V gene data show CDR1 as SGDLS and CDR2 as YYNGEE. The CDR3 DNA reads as TGTGCCAGCAGCGTCGCGGGACTAGCGGGGGGCCGGGGCACAGATACGCAGTATTTT. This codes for CASSVAGLAGGRGTDTQYF. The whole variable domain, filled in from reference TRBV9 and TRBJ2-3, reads DSGVTQTPKHLITATGQRVTLRCSPRSGDLSVYWYQQSLDQGLQFLIQYYNGEERAKGNILERFSAQQFPDLHSELNLSSLELGDSALYFCASSVAGLAGGRGTDTQYFGPGTRLTVL.

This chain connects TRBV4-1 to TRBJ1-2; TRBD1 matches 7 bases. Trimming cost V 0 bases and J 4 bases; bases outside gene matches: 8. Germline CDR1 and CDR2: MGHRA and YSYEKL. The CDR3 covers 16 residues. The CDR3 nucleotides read TGCGCCAGCAGCCAAGACAGGGAGACAGGGCGCTATGGCTACACCTTC. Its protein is CASSQDRETGRYGYTF.

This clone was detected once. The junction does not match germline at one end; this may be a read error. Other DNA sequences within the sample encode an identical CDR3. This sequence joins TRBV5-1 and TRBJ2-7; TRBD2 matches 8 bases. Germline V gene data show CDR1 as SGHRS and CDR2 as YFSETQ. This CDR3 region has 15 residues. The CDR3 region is CASSLDGLASYEQYF. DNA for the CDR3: TGCGCCAGCAGCCTGGACGGACTAGCTTCCTACGAACAGTACTTC.

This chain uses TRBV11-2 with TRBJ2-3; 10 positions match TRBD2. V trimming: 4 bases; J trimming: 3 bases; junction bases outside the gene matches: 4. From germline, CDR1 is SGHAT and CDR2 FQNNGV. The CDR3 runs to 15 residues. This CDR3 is CASSSQRGGTDTQYF. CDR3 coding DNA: TGTGCCAGCAGCTCCCAGCGGGGGGGGACAGATACGCAGTATTTT.

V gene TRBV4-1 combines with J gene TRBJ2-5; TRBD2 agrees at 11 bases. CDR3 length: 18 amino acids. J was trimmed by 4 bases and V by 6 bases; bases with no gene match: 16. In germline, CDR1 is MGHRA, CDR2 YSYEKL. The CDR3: CASSRLAGGLAQPETQYF. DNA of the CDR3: TGCGCCAGCAGTCGTTTAGCGGGGGGGCTGGCTCAGCCAGAGACCCAGTACTTC.

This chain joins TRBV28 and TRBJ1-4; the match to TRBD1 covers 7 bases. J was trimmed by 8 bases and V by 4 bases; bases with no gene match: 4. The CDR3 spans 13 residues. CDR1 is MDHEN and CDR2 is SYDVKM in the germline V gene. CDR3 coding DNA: TGTGCCAGCAGTTCAGGGGGGCCGGAAAAACTGTTTTTT. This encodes CASSSGGPEKLFF.